The present T cell receptor (beta chain) was sequenced within a study of T cell responses to AZD1222 COVID-19 vaccine. Study results and caveats: Most donors were white British and more were female, and clonal diversity was possibly underestimated. Spike was spanned by vaccine-associated CD4 TCRs, which were dominant at 160-218 and 743-854. Spike-specific TCR breadth and depth went up after people got two AZD1222 doses. All repertoire sampling was performed exclusively after the peak T cell response.

Germline V lookup: CDR1 SNHLY, CDR2 FYNNEI. The trim removed 7 bases at V and 4 bases at J, leaving 10 bases unmatched. The CDR3 loop spans 15 amino acids. TCRdb keeps only in-frame clones here, not all; method: immunoSEQ multiplex PCR. The table has about 140,000 clones, about 92% seen once. About this clone: Its specificity is unknown.

The sample was peripheral blood, taken on day 0 of AZD1222 vaccination. The TCR originated in an adult in good health. This chain connects TRBV2 to TRBJ1-2, with 9 bases aligning to TRBD1. CDR3 in DNA: TGTGCCAGCAAGATACAGGGGGCGCCTGGCTATGGCTACACCTTC. Amino acids: CASKIQGAPGYGYTF.